This T cell receptor beta chain was captured by sequencing in a study of lymphopenia after photon versus proton radiotherapy. Study-level results: Proton therapy kept repertoires fairly stable, unlike photons, which gained effector/memory cells.

CDR1 is MNHEY, CDR2 SVGAGI, per germline. The CDR3 spans 15 residues. V lost 6 bases and J lost 5; bases outside the gene matches: 6. The method was immunoSEQ multiplex PCR; TCRdb's version includes in-frame clones alone and lacks a portion of them. In the table there are 160,000 or so clones, 88% of which are singletons. In the case of this clone: The target antigen is unknown.

The sample was peripheral blood, taken from a patient treated with photon-based radiotherapy. The V gene is TRBV6-5, the J gene TRBJ2-7, with 14 bases lining up with TRBD2. The sequence derives from a middle-aged man with gastric cancer. CDR3: CASSRTSGRSDEQYF. In nucleotides, the CDR3 is TGTGCCAGCAGCCGGACTAGCGGGAGGAGCGACGAGCAGTACTTC.